The 20 T cell receptor beta chains presented below share a single source sample, sequenced in a study of cytomegalovirus exposure and HLA in healthy donors. The PCR contained 60 Vbeta and 13 Jbeta primers. Some clones are missing from TCRdb's copy, which holds only in-frame ones; the method was immunoSEQ multiplex PCR. Among tens of thousands of clones listed, nearly 70% were seen once. Sequenced input: PBMCs. Receptors were obtained from a woman between 45 and 60 years old in good health and CMV-seropositive.

This chain links TRBV19 with TRBJ2-5; 7 bases match TRBD1. Trimming at V came to 5 bases and at J to 4 bases, leaving 7 bases not matched to a gene. Germline V CDR1 and CDR2: LNHDA, SQIVND (reference sequence). There are 14 residues in the CDR3. The CDR3 sequence is CASSPTGARETQYF. In nucleotides, the CDR3 is TGTGCCAGTAGTCCCACAGGGGCCCGAGAGACCCAGTACTTC.

The chain combines TRBV28 with TRBJ2-7, with TRBD2 matching over 12 bases. The V gene end was trimmed by 2 bases and the J gene end by 7 bases; junction bases not matched to a gene: 9. The CDR3 is made up of 16 amino acids. Germline lookup yields CDR1 MDHEN and CDR2 SYDVKM. The CDR3 coding sequence is TGTGCCAGCAGTTTAAACGGACTAGCGGGGACTGGTGAGCAGTACTTC. Its protein is CASSLNGLAGTGEQYF.

This clone came up a few times. This rearrangement joins TRBV11-2 to TRBJ2-7, with D maybe TRBD2 (6 bases). CDR3 size: 15 residues. Germline values: CDR1 SGHAT, CDR2 FQNNGV. V lost 5 bases and J 3 bases, leaving 17 bases between the germline ends. CDR3 sequence: CASSRAYGGIYEQYF. CDR3 sequence (DNA): TGTGCCAGCAGCCGAGCCTACGGCGGGATCTACGAGCAGTACTTC.

This clone has just a few counts. The chain joins TRBV7-6 to TRBJ2-7, with a weak D call TRBD1 (5 bases). The CDR3 is 16 amino acids. Trimming left V 4 bases short and J 0 bases short, with 16 bases between. Germline V gives CDR1 SGHVS, CDR2 FNYEAQ. The CDR3 DNA follows: TGTGCCAGCAGCTCTGGACAAGGGTTAGACTCCTACGAGCAGTACTTC. Amino acids: CASSSGQGLDSYEQYF. Based on the CDR3 plus reference TRBV7-6 and TRBJ2-7, the full variable domain is GAGVSQSPRYKVTKRGQDVALRCDPISGHVSLYWYRQALGQGPEFLTYFNYEAQQDKSGLPNDRFSAERPEGSISTLTIQRTEQRDSAMYRCASSSGQGLDSYEQYFGPGTRLTVT.

This clone was seen just once. V gene TRBV29-1 combines with J gene TRBJ2-7; D is unclear. V was clipped by 6 bases and J by 5 bases, with 14 bases between them. The CDR3 spans 12 residues. Germline V gives CDR1 SQVTM, CDR2 ANQGSEA. The CDR3 nucleotides read TGCAGCGTAAAAAGTTATGGAGACGAGCAGTACTTC. Protein: CSVKSYGDEQYF.

The chain employs TRBV4-2 and TRBJ1-4, with D maybe TRBD1 (5 bases). The CDR3 runs 17 residues. V lost 4 bases and J lost 2, with 17 bases in between. Looked up from germline, CDR1 is LGHNA and CDR2 is YNFKEQ. CDR3 loop: CASSLGGRGRTNEKLFF. In DNA, the CDR3 is TGTGCCAGCAGCCTCGGTGGGAGGGGTAGGACTAATGAAAAACTGTTTTTT.

The chain is built from TRBV9 and TRBJ2-7; 7 positions agree with TRBD2. The CDR3 spans 14 residues. Germline CDR1 and CDR2: SGDLS and YYNGEE. J gave up 2 bases and V 4 bases, and 6 bases lay outside the gene matches. The CDR3: CASSTGTIAYEQYF. The CDR3 DNA reads as TGTGCCAGCAGCACCGGGACTATCGCCTACGAGCAGTACTTC.

A few counts support this clone. This chain joins TRBV2 and TRBJ1-5; TRBD1 is a possible D gene (6 bases). Germline CDR1 is SNHLY and CDR2 is FYNNEI. The CDR3 totals 15 residues. V shed 4 bases and J shed 2 bases, with 12 bases lying between them. The CDR3 nucleotides read TGTGCCAGCAGTGTAGACAGGCTACGCAATCAGCCCCAGCATTTT. Translating it yields CASSVDRLRNQPQHF.

This chain uses TRBV15 with TRBJ2-7; D might be TRBD1 (6 bases). The germline gives CDR1 LNHNV, CDR2 YYDKDF (reference sequence). This CDR3 comprises 15 residues. The ends were cut back, 5 bases at V and 3 bases at J, with 17 bases in the middle. CDR3 in DNA: TGTGCCACCAGCGAACACGGGACACCAGACTACGAGCAGTACTTC. Its translation is CATSEHGTPDYEQYF.

The J gene is TRBJ2-5, the V gene TRBV6-5; 10 bases match TRBD1. The CDR3 has 15 amino acids. Losses at the gene ends were 2 bases for V and 3 bases for J; bases not matched to a gene: 3. CDR1 and CDR2 (germline): MNHEY, SVGAGI. CDR3 protein: CASSYTGTGEETQYF. DNA for the CDR3: TGTGCCAGCAGTTACACCGGGACAGGGGAAGAGACCCAGTACTTC.

This clone was observed a single time. This chain connects TRBV7-2 to TRBJ2-7; D not certain. The CDR3 has 12 amino acids. V lost 0 bases and J lost 7, with 7 bases in between. In germline, CDR1 is SGHTA, CDR2 FQGNSA. CDR3 residues: CASSLALREQYF. CDR3 coding DNA: TGTGCCAGCAGCTTAGCTCTCAGGGAGCAGTACTTC.

The chain couples TRBV11-2 to TRBJ1-2; maybe TRBD1 (6 bases). The CDR3 extends over 12 amino acids. The V end was cut by 1 base, the J end by 8 bases, with 8 bases between. The germline V gene has CDR1 SGHAT and CDR2 FQNNGV. The CDR3 loop reads CASSLAGEGYTF. The CDR3 DNA is TGTGCCAGCAGCTTAGCAGGGGAAGGCTACACCTTC. The full variable domain, its missing parts supplied by reference TRBV11-2 and TRBJ1-2, is EAGVAQSPRYKIIEKRQSVAFWCNPISGHATLYWYQQILGQGPKLLIQFQNNGVVDDSQLPKDRFSAERLKGVDSTLKIQPAKLEDSAVYLCASSLAGEGYTFGSGTRLTVV.

V and J are TRBV27 and TRBJ2-4; D may be TRBD1 (6 bases). This CDR3 spans 15 amino acids. The germline CDR1 and CDR2 sequences are MNHEY and SMNVEV (reference sequence). The V end was cut by 5 bases, the J end by 5 bases, with 16 bases between. CDR3 residues: CASSLGPRGENIQYF. In DNA form, the CDR3 reads TGTGCCAGCAGTCTGGGTCCCAGGGGAGAAAACATTCAGTACTTC.

V usage is TRBV6-4 and J usage is TRBJ2-3, with D tentatively TRBD2 (6 bases). Germline lookup yields CDR1 MRHNA and CDR2 SNTAGT. Trimming cost V 5 bases and J 0 bases, with 15 bases left between them. CDR3 length: 16 amino acids. In DNA, the CDR3 is TGTGCCAGCAGTTTGGAGGGAGACAGCAGCACAGATACGCAGTATTTT. Protein product: CASSLEGDSSTDTQYF.

This clone was seen more than once but under ten times. The chain uses TRBV9 and TRBJ1-2, with 9 bases identical to TRBD1. This CDR3 is 17 amino acids long. V lost 1 base and J lost 8; bases outside the gene matches: 15. Germline V lookup: CDR1 SGDLS, CDR2 YYNGEE. The CDR3 loop reads CASSVSSHLGQGNGYTF. The CDR3 nucleotides read TGTGCCAGCAGCGTATCCTCTCATTTAGGACAGGGGAACGGCTACACCTTC.

The V gene is TRBV5-6, the J gene TRBJ2-2, with 7 bases lining up with TRBD1. The V segment lost 3 bases and the J segment 2 bases; nucleotides outside the gene matches: 1. The CDR3 totals 14 residues. Germline lookup yields CDR1 SGHDT and CDR2 YYEEEE. The CDR3 spells CASSWDRNTGELFF. The CDR3 nucleotides read TGTGCCAGCAGCTGGGACAGAAACACCGGGGAGCTGTTTTTT.

V is TRBV6-5 and J is TRBJ2-1; 7 nucleotides agree with TRBD2. The CDR3 consists of 13 residues. The junction had 8 bases not matched to a gene; V was cut back by 7 bases and J by 8 bases. Germline CDR1 and CDR2: MNHEY and SVGAGI. CDR3 bases: TGTGCCAGCACCCCGGGAGGATCATATGAGCAGTTCTTC. It yields the protein CASTPGGSYEQFF.

A note on this clone: The same CDR3 is also encoded by other DNA sequences in this sample. This sequence joins TRBV11-2 and TRBJ2-3, with TRBD2 matching over 14 bases. Germline V CDR1 and CDR2: SGHAT, FQNNGV. The CDR3 is 16 residues long. J was trimmed by 1 base and V by 4 bases; bases with no gene match: 1. The DNA for the CDR3 is TGTGCCAGCAGCTCGGGACTAGCGGGAGGCACAGATACGCAGTATTTT. Encoded protein: CASSSGLAGGTDTQYF.

CDR3 sequence: CASSQAPAGNSYEQYF. In DNA, the CDR3 is TGCGCCAGCAGCCAGGCTCCGGCAGGGAACTCCTACGAGCAGTACTTC. The gene calls are TRBV4-3 and TRBJ2-5, with D perhaps TRBD1 (5 bases). The last part of the DNA fits TRBJ2-7 better; the J call may be wrong. Germline-derived CDR1 and CDR2 are LGHNA and YSLEER. The CDR3 extends over 16 amino acids.

The V and J genes are TRBV4-1 and TRBJ2-1; D is undetermined. The CDR3 loop spans 17 amino acids. Per germline, CDR1 MGHRA and CDR2 YSYEKL. The V end lost 0 bases, the J end lost 1 base, and 13 bases lay between the germline ends. The CDR3 coding sequence is TGCGCCAGCAGCCAAGATGCCTTAGCTGCTTCCTACAATGAGCAGTTCTTC. The encoded protein is CASSQDALAASYNEQFF.